Sequencing of this T cell receptor (beta chain) was carried out in a study of shared clonotypes between healthy human individuals. General study points: Deeper or shallower sequencing was expected to change how clonotypes are shared among donors.

Germline-derived CDR1 and CDR2 are SGHVS and FQNEAQ. The CDR3 is made up of 15 amino acids. V lost 6 bases, J lost 4 bases, and 18 bases lay in between. Sequencing was performed with immunoSEQ multiplex PCR; in TCRdb, only in-frame clones are kept and a portion is missing. The repertoire holds 2 million to 3 million clones, with approximately 93% as singletons. Adults of Caucasian background living in Nashville, Tennessee made up all donors. As for this clone: The target antigen is unknown.

The TCR originated in a man aged 18 to 35 in good health. Some clones in this sample may be carry-over from other donors' samples. The sequenced material came from naive CD4+ T cells from PBMCs. Subset given: CD45RA+ positively selected. The V gene is TRBV7-8, the J gene TRBJ1-1, with TRBD1 as a possible D gene (5 bases). The CDR3 region is CASRSRGAFSTEAFF. CDR3 coding DNA: TGTGCCAGCAGGTCCCGAGGGGCTTTTAGCACTGAAGCTTTCTTT.